These T cell receptor beta chains were read from a single sample in a study of regulatory T cells in long-lasting Graves disease. TCRdb redid the calling of the multiplex PCR reads with MiXCR, one entry per CDR3 protein. The repertoire holds around 460,000 distinct CDR3 sequences, about 20% seen once, with about an eighth in the top ten. Sequencing was performed on peripheral blood mononuclear cells (PBMCs), taken when the disease was refractory, from a patient treated with antithyroid drugs. These receptors were taken from a female donor with Graves disease. Both conserved end residues are part of each CDR3. The D gene is left open where the match is weak. A row's size may be missing; if present it is once, few, many or a size class.

>many|TRBV11-1|TRBJ2-7|.
CASSLAPGKSNEQYF
TGTGCCAGCAGCTTAGCGCCGGGGAAGTCCAACGAGCAGTACTTC
>few|TRBV12-3/TRBV12-4|TRBJ2-1|.
CASSLAGNEQFF
TGTGCCAGCAGTTTAGCGGGTAATGAGCAGTTCTTC
>few|TRBV10-3|TRBJ1-6|.
CAIKGDAGVYNSPLHF
TGTGCGATCAAAGGGGACGCCGGGGTTTATAATTCACCCCTCCACTTT
>few|TRBV10-2|TRBJ2-7|TRBD2
CASNLAGGLVYEQYF
TGCGCCAGCAACCTAGCGGGAGGACTAGTTTACGAGCAGTACTTC
>many|TRBV12-3/TRBV12-4|TRBJ1-2|.
CASTPYSAAFGYTF
TGTGCCAGCACCCCTTATTCGGCGGCGTTTGGCTACACCTTC
>many|TRBV27|TRBJ2-7|.
CASSWGPWTYEQYF
TGTGCCAGCAGTTGGGGGCCTTGGACCTACGAGCAGTACTTC
>once|TRBV10-3|TRBJ1-1|.
CAISESSATEAFF
TGTGCCATCAGTGAGTCGTCGGCCACTGAAGCTTTCTTT
>few|TRBV6-5|TRBJ2-5|.
CASSYRVGRETQYF
TGTGCCAGCAGTTATCGGGTCGGTAGGGAGACCCAGTACTTC
>many|TRBV24-1|TRBJ1-1|.
CATSEAGSEAFF
TGTGCCACCAGTGAGGCGGGATCTGAAGCTTTCTTT
>.|TRBV3-1|TRBJ1-1|.
CASSQEGRGTTEAFF
TGTGCCAGCAGCCAAGAAGGGAGGGGAACCACTGAAGCTTTCTTT
>many|TRBV20-1|TRBJ2-5|TRBD2
CSAVRLAGKETQYF
TGCAGTGCTGTACGACTAGCGGGGAAAGAGACCCAGTACTTC
>many|TRBV10-3|TRBJ1-1|.
CAISESWRTEAFF
TGTGCCATCAGTGAGTCTTGGCGGACTGAAGCTTTCTTT
>.|TRBV14|TRBJ1-2|.
CASSQDILTSYTF
TGTGCCAGCAGCCAAGATATCCTGACTAGCTACACCTTC
>many|TRBV2|TRBJ1-2|.
CASSEYRDSRGYTF
TGTGCCAGCAGTGAATACAGGGATTCTAGGGGCTACACCTTC
>few|TRBV20-1|TRBJ2-7|TRBD2
CSADGVSWREKRIEQYF
TGCAGCGCTGATGGGGTTAGTTGGCGGGAGAAAAGAATCGAGCAGTACTTC
>few|TRBV7-6|TRBJ2-7|.
CASSLQGGVYEQYF
TGTGCCAGCAGCTTACAGGGGGGAGTATACGAGCAGTACTTC
>many|TRBV20-1|TRBJ2-5|TRBD2
CSASLGLGQETQYF
TGCAGTGCTTCCCTCGGACTAGGTCAAGAGACCCAGTACTTC